Sequencing of this T cell receptor beta chain was carried out in a study of T cells in pancreatic ductal adenocarcinoma. Selected pancreatic ductal adenocarcinoma patients had undergone surgery without neoadjuvant therapy. The repertoire was sequenced with immunoSEQ multiplex PCR; TCRdb's copy has only in-frame clones and lacks some. Of 4,500 to 5,000 clones in the sample, more than 70% were seen once. CDR1 and CDR2 from the germline V gene are MGHRA and YSYEKL. With V trimmed by 4 bases and J by 8 bases, 6 bases remained unmatched. The CDR3 length is 14 residues. Study observations and caveats: Blood clonality (around 0.066) did not differ significantly from tumor (roughly 0.11). Comparisons of tumor and blood clonality may show falsely lower tumor diversity. Unique clonotypes were approximately 8-fold more numerous in blood than in tumor.

As regards this clone: Its cognate antigen is unknown.

The V gene is TRBV4-1, the J gene TRBJ1-4; 8 positions agree with TRBD1. The sequence was collected from a human donor with pancreatic ductal adenocarcinoma. Sequences were obtained from pancreatic tumor tissue. CDR3 nucleotide sequence: TGCGCCAGCAGCCTACAGGGGGTAAACGAAAAACTGTTTTTT. Protein sequence: CASSLQGVNEKLFF.